Listed below are T cell receptor beta chains from one sample, sequenced in a study of STAT5B mutations in CD4+ large granular lymphocyte leukemia. The protocol was immunoSEQ multiplex PCR, while the TCRdb copy is restricted to in-frame clones and leaves out a portion. The data hold roughly 30,000 clones, with around 85% observed a single time. The sequencing sample was made of CD4+ T cells from blood buffy coats. The origin of the receptors is a human donor in good health. CDR3s include the opening cysteine and the closing phenylalanine or tryptophan. The order of the fields is CDR3 protein, CDR3 DNA, J gene, V gene, D gene, clone size. A D gene is named only where the DNA matches it firmly. The size entry is marked missing in some rows and otherwise reads once, few, many or a size class.

CDR3aa: CASSPIPGTGYHQPQHF
CDR3nt: TGTGCCAGCAGCCCAATTCCCGGGACAGGGTATCATCAGCCCCAGCATTTT
j_gene: TRBJ1-5
v_gene: TRBV7-9
d_gene: TRBD1
abundance: few

CDR3aa: CASSGTGAVETQYF
CDR3nt: TGCGCCAGCAGCGGGACAGGCGCTGTGGAGACCCAGTACTTC
j_gene: TRBJ2-5
v_gene: TRBV5-1
d_gene: TRBD1
abundance: .

CDR3aa: CASRFTGGNGYTF
CDR3nt: TGTGCCAGCAGATTTACAGGGGGTAATGGCTACACCTTC
j_gene: TRBJ1-2
v_gene: TRBV7-2
d_gene: TRBD1
abundance: .

CDR3aa: CASSPSWTANTEAFF
CDR3nt: TGTGCCAGCTCACCTTCCTGGACAGCGAACACTGAAGCTTTCTTT
j_gene: TRBJ1-1
v_gene: TRBV18
d_gene: .
abundance: .

CDR3aa: CASSVPTSGVFIGELFF
CDR3nt: TGCGCCAGCAGCGTCCCGACTAGCGGGGTTTTCATCGGGGAGCTGTTTTTT
j_gene: TRBJ2-2
v_gene: TRBV5-1
d_gene: TRBD2
abundance: .

CDR3aa: CASSARSGGLTTNEKLFF
CDR3nt: TGTGCCAGCAGTGCCCGAAGCGGGGGGCTGACAACTAATGAAAAACTGTTTTTT
j_gene: TRBJ1-4
v_gene: TRBV6-1
d_gene: .
abundance: .

CDR3aa: CASRSLREHNSPLHF
CDR3nt: TGTGCCAGCCGTTCGCTGAGGGAACATAATTCACCCCTCCACTTT
j_gene: TRBJ1-6
v_gene: TRBV6-6
d_gene: .
abundance: .

CDR3aa: CASSLRPLGTYEQYF
CDR3nt: TGTGCCAGCAGCTTACGGCCCCTAGGTACCTACGAGCAGTACTTC
j_gene: TRBJ2-7
v_gene: TRBV7-2
d_gene: .
abundance: .

CDR3aa: CASSLRTSGEQFF
CDR3nt: TGTGCCAGCAGCTTGAGGACTTCGGGGGAGCAGTTCTTC
j_gene: TRBJ2-1
v_gene: TRBV7-2
d_gene: .
abundance: .

CDR3aa: CASRRDRDNRPQHF
CDR3nt: TGTGCCAGCCGGCGGGACAGGGACAATCGGCCCCAGCATTTT
j_gene: TRBJ1-5
v_gene: TRBV6-5
d_gene: TRBD1
abundance: once

CDR3aa: CASSLGLGSETQYF
CDR3nt: TGCGCCAGCAGCTTGGGGTTAGGTTCTGAGACCCAGTACTTC
j_gene: TRBJ2-5
v_gene: TRBV5-1
d_gene: .
abundance: .

CDR3aa: CASRGAFGDNEQFF
CDR3nt: TGTGCCAGTAGGGGGGCCTTTGGGGACAATGAGCAGTTCTTC
j_gene: TRBJ2-1
v_gene: TRBV19
d_gene: .
abundance: .

CDR3aa: CASSPGTKDEQYF
CDR3nt: TGCGCCAGCAGCCCAGGGACTAAGGACGAGCAGTACTTC
j_gene: TRBJ2-7
v_gene: TRBV5-1
d_gene: TRBD2
abundance: .

CDR3aa: CASSAGGLEHNEQFF
CDR3nt: TGTGCCAGCTCAGCAGGGGGACTAGAGCACAATGAGCAGTTCTTC
j_gene: TRBJ2-1
v_gene: TRBV18
d_gene: .
abundance: .

CDR3aa: CASSIHDISSGNTIYF
CDR3nt: TGTGCCAGCAGCATACACGACATTAGCTCTGGAAACACCATATATTTT
j_gene: TRBJ1-3
v_gene: TRBV9
d_gene: .
abundance: .

CDR3aa: CASNPGTGGNQPQHF
CDR3nt: TGTGCCAGTAATCCGGGGACAGGGGGCAATCAGCCCCAGCATTTT
j_gene: TRBJ1-5
v_gene: TRBV19
d_gene: TRBD1
abundance: few

CDR3aa: CASSLTRDRNQPQHF
CDR3nt: TGTGCCAGCAGCTTGACCCGGGACAGAAATCAGCCCCAGCATTTT
j_gene: TRBJ1-5
v_gene: TRBV5-6
d_gene: TRBD1
abundance: .

CDR3aa: CASSLAGGRGHEQFF
CDR3nt: TGTGCCAGCAGCTTGGCCGGGGGTCGGGGTCATGAGCAGTTCTTC
j_gene: TRBJ2-1
v_gene: TRBV5-4
d_gene: .
abundance: once

CDR3aa: CATDRNTEAFF
CDR3nt: TGTGCCACTGACAGGAACACTGAAGCTTTCTTT
j_gene: TRBJ1-1
v_gene: TRBV28
d_gene: .
abundance: once

CDR3aa: CASSPDRGGGNTIYF
CDR3nt: TGTGCCAGCTCACCGGACAGGGGAGGAGGAAACACCATATATTTT
j_gene: TRBJ1-3
v_gene: TRBV18
d_gene: TRBD1
abundance: .

CDR3aa: CASSLALEGPMAFF
CDR3nt: TGTGCCAGCAGCTTAGCGCTGGAGGGACCGATGGCTTTCTTT
j_gene: TRBJ1-1
v_gene: TRBV11-1
d_gene: .
abundance: .

CDR3aa: CASSKRTSGGDQETQYF
CDR3nt: TGTGCCAGTAGCAAAAGGACTAGCGGGGGCGATCAAGAGACCCAGTACTTC
j_gene: TRBJ2-5
v_gene: TRBV19
d_gene: TRBD2
abundance: few

CDR3aa: CASSRLAGGLGEQFF
CDR3nt: TGTGCCAGCAGCCGCCTAGCGGGGGGGCTCGGTGAGCAGTTCTTC
j_gene: TRBJ2-1
v_gene: TRBV2
d_gene: TRBD2
abundance: .

CDR3aa: CASSASTGGTETQYF
CDR3nt: TGCGCCAGCAGCGCCAGCACTGGGGGCACGGAGACCCAGTACTTC
j_gene: TRBJ2-5
v_gene: TRBV5-1
d_gene: .
abundance: .

CDR3aa: CASSFLTGWAEKLFF
CDR3nt: TGTGCCAGCAGCTTTCTGACAGGGTGGGCTGAAAAACTGTTTTTT
j_gene: TRBJ1-4
v_gene: TRBV11-2
d_gene: TRBD1
abundance: .

CDR3aa: CAISSLAGGPSYEQYF
CDR3nt: TGTGCCATCAGTTCTCTAGCGGGTGGTCCCTCCTACGAGCAGTACTTC
j_gene: TRBJ2-7
v_gene: TRBV10-3
d_gene: TRBD2
abundance: .

CDR3aa: CASSLVEGFNSPLHF
CDR3nt: TGTGCCAGCAGCTTAGTCGAGGGTTTTAATTCACCCCTCCACTTT
j_gene: TRBJ1-6
v_gene: TRBV7-2
d_gene: .
abundance: .

CDR3aa: CASSKVSSYEQYF
CDR3nt: TGTGCCAGTAGTAAGGTCAGCTCCTACGAGCAGTACTTC
j_gene: TRBJ2-7
v_gene: TRBV19
d_gene: .
abundance: few

CDR3aa: CASSPRGPTNEKLFF
CDR3nt: TGTGCCAGCTCACCTAGGGGGCCAACTAATGAAAAACTGTTTTTT
j_gene: TRBJ1-4
v_gene: TRBV18
d_gene: TRBD1
abundance: .

CDR3aa: CASSWDRVGSEAFF
CDR3nt: TGTGCCAGCAGCTGGGACAGGGTAGGCTCTGAAGCTTTCTTT
j_gene: TRBJ1-1
v_gene: TRBV7-9
d_gene: TRBD1
abundance: few

CDR3aa: CASNADRGSPLHF
CDR3nt: TGTGCCAGCAATGCGGACAGGGGAAGCCCCCTCCACTTT
j_gene: TRBJ1-6
v_gene: TRBV28
d_gene: TRBD1
abundance: .

CDR3aa: CASSISGGGSRTDTQYF
CDR3nt: TGTGCCAGTAGTATAAGCGGGGGGGGGTCTCGCACAGATACGCAGTATTTT
j_gene: TRBJ2-3
v_gene: TRBV19
d_gene: TRBD2
abundance: .

CDR3aa: CASSSRGATDTQYF
CDR3nt: TGTGCCAGCAGCTCCCGGGGGGCCACAGATACGCAGTATTTT
j_gene: TRBJ2-3
v_gene: TRBV7-9
d_gene: .
abundance: .

CDR3aa: CASRVTGGEVEAFF
CDR3nt: TGTGCCAGCAGGGTGACAGGGGGCGAGGTTGAAGCTTTCTTT
j_gene: TRBJ1-1
v_gene: TRBV6-1
d_gene: TRBD1
abundance: .

CDR3aa: CASSTGTGAYEQYF
CDR3nt: TGTGCCAGCAGTACCGGGACAGGGGCCTACGAGCAGTACTTC
j_gene: TRBJ2-7
v_gene: TRBV6-6
d_gene: TRBD1
abundance: .

CDR3aa: CASSFGGSGGLLELFF
CDR3nt: TGTGCCAGTAGTTTCGGGGGTTCGGGGGGGCTATTGGAGCTGTTTTTT
j_gene: TRBJ2-2
v_gene: TRBV19
d_gene: TRBD2
abundance: .

CDR3aa: CASSSTTNEKLFF
CDR3nt: TGTGCCAGCAGCTCCACCACTAATGAAAAACTGTTTTTT
j_gene: TRBJ1-4
v_gene: TRBV5-8
d_gene: .
abundance: .

CDR3aa: CASSSSSRLTSGRQGEQYF
CDR3nt: TGTGCCAGCAGCTCCAGTAGTAGGCTTACTAGCGGGAGGCAAGGCGAGCAGTACTTC
j_gene: TRBJ2-7
v_gene: TRBV7-9
d_gene: TRBD2
abundance: .

CDR3aa: CASSVGSDRGSNEQFF
CDR3nt: TGTGCCAGCAGCGTGGGTTCGGACAGGGGATCCAATGAGCAGTTCTTC
j_gene: TRBJ2-1
v_gene: TRBV9
d_gene: TRBD1
abundance: once

CDR3aa: CASSTSGSTDTQYF
CDR3nt: TGTGCCAGCAGTACCAGCGGGAGCACAGATACGCAGTATTTT
j_gene: TRBJ2-3
v_gene: TRBV2
d_gene: .
abundance: .

CDR3aa: CAIRGTGGPAGELFF
CDR3nt: TGTGCCATCAGGGGGACAGGGGGCCCGGCCGGGGAGCTGTTTTTT
j_gene: TRBJ2-2
v_gene: TRBV10-3
d_gene: TRBD1
abundance: .

CDR3aa: CASLSSSSGANVLTF
CDR3nt: TGTGCCAGCCTGTCTTCCAGCTCTGGGGCCAACGTCCTGACTTTC
j_gene: TRBJ2-6
v_gene: TRBV28
d_gene: .
abundance: .

CDR3aa: CASSFRGLFNLTDTQYF
CDR3nt: TGTGCCAGCAGCTTCCGGGGGCTTTTCAACCTCACAGATACGCAGTATTTT
j_gene: TRBJ2-3
v_gene: TRBV11-2
d_gene: .
abundance: .

CDR3aa: CSVVGGPEEAFF
CDR3nt: TGCAGCGTTGTGGGGGGGCCTGAGGAAGCTTTCTTT
j_gene: TRBJ1-1
v_gene: TRBV29-1
d_gene: .
abundance: few

CDR3aa: CASSLSESSTEAFF
CDR3nt: TGTGCCAGCAGCTTATCGGAGTCCTCCACTGAAGCTTTCTTT
j_gene: TRBJ1-1
v_gene: TRBV7-9
d_gene: .
abundance: few

CDR3aa: CAISAGDILVGDEQFF
CDR3nt: TGTGCCATCAGTGCGGGGGACATCCTAGTCGGCGATGAGCAGTTCTTC
j_gene: TRBJ2-1
v_gene: TRBV10-3
d_gene: .
abundance: .

CDR3aa: CASSIAGTPFITDTQYF
CDR3nt: TGTGCCAGTAGTATTGCCGGGACACCCTTTATAACAGATACGCAGTATTTT
j_gene: TRBJ2-3
v_gene: TRBV19
d_gene: .
abundance: .